This passage covers 29 T cell receptor beta chains from one sample sequenced in a study of radiotherapy plus CTLA-4 blockade in lung cancer. This table comes from immunoSEQ multiplex PCR, and its TCRdb copy is limited to in-frame clones, with some not included. The sample lists some 15,000 clones; 87% were seen once. Sequences were derived from peripheral blood, sampled from a patient treated with radiotherapy plus ipilimumab. The receptors here all came from a human donor with non-small cell lung cancer that progressed on radiotherapy plus ipilimumab. Some clones in this sample may be carry-over from other donors' samples.

V is TRBV7-2 and J is TRBJ2-7; the match to TRBD1 covers 7 bases. CDR3 length: 13 amino acids. Germline V gives CDR1 SGHTA, CDR2 FQGNSA. V trimming: 5 bases; J trimming: 6 bases; junction bases outside the gene matches: 7. CDR3 protein: CASSRDRVPEQYF. In nucleotides, the CDR3 is TGTGCCAGCAGCCGTGACAGGGTACCCGAGCAGTACTTC.

Notes on this clone: Other nucleotide sequences in the sample specify the same CDR3. This chain links TRBV25-1 with TRBJ2-1; 7 nucleotides match TRBD1. The J segment lost 4 bases and the V segment lost 9 bases, leaving 6 bases of the junction unmatched. Per the germline V gene, CDR1 is MGHDK and CDR2 is SYGVNS. The CDR3 contains 13 residues. The CDR3, as DNA: TGTGCCAGTGGGTGGACAGGTTACAATGAGCAGTTCTTC. Amino acids: CASGWTGYNEQFF.

This clone was seen more than once but under ten times. V gene TRBV19 combines with J gene TRBJ2-2; D is unclear. Germline V gene data show CDR1 as LNHDA and CDR2 as SQIVND (reference sequence). The ends were cut back, 5 bases at V and 6 bases at J, with 13 bases in the middle. There are 14 residues in the CDR3. CDR3 sequence (DNA): TGTGCCAGTAGTCTTATTGTCTTCGCCGGGGAGCTGTTTTTT. This codes for CASSLIVFAGELFF.

This chain links TRBV29-1 with TRBJ2-4; 7 bases align to TRBD2. J was trimmed by 5 bases and V by 6 bases; bases with no gene match: 4. Per the germline V gene, CDR1 is SQVTM and CDR2 is ANQGSEA. The CDR3 is 12 amino acids. The CDR3 spells CSVGRGENIQYF. The CDR3 nucleotides are TGCAGCGTGGGACGGGGGGAAAACATTCAGTACTTC.

The rearrangement uses TRBV5-5 and TRBJ2-3; TRBD1 is a possible D gene (5 bases). Germline lookup yields CDR1 SGHKS and CDR2 YYEKEE (reference sequence). V lost 1 base and J 1 base, leaving 7 bases between the germline ends. This CDR3 is 14 amino acids long. The chain's CDR3 is CASSLQGRTDTQYF. CDR3 in DNA: TGTGCCAGCAGCTTGCAGGGCCGCACAGATACGCAGTATTTT.

V is TRBV7-8 and J is TRBJ2-7; perhaps TRBD1 as D (5 bases). Germline V gene sequence: CDR1 SGHVS, CDR2 FQNEAQ. V gave up 1 base and J gave up 0 bases, with 10 bases separating them. CDR3 length equals 15 residues. In DNA form, the CDR3 reads TGTGCCAGCAGCTTAGTCGGCAGGGTCTCCTACGAGCAGTACTTC. It codes for CASSLVGRVSYEQYF. The full variable domain, completed using reference TRBV7-8 and TRBJ2-7, is GAGVSQSPRYKVAKRGQDVALRCDPISGHVSLFWYQQALGQGPEFLTYFQNEAQLDKSGLPSDRFFAERPEGSVSTLKIQRTQQEDSAVYLCASSLVGRVSYEQYFGPGTRLTVT.

The V call is TRBV28, the J call TRBJ2-2, with D possibly TRBD1 on 6 matching bases. The germline V and J ends were trimmed by 9 bases and 2 bases, with 10 bases remaining between them. Germline CDR1 MDHEN, CDR2 SYDVKM. The CDR3 is made up of 13 amino acids. The CDR3 DNA is TGTGCCAGTAGGACAGTTAACACCGGGGAGCTGTTTTTT. As protein: CASRTVNTGELFF.

The chain has TRBV15 and TRBJ1-4, with D tentatively TRBD1 (6 bases). CDR1 and CDR2 from the germline V gene are LNHNV and YYDKDF (reference sequence). The CDR3 extends over 14 amino acids. V was trimmed by 1 base and J by 8 bases, leaving 11 bases between them. CDR3 nucleotide sequence: TGTGCCACCAGCAGAGGGGTGGGGGCGGAAAAACTGTTTTTT. Protein product: CATSRGVGAEKLFF.

This chain links TRBV10-3 with TRBJ1-1; 7 bases match TRBD1. This CDR3 spans 15 amino acids. Trimming took 4 bases from V and 2 from J; bases not matched to a gene: 7. Germline CDR1 ENHRY, CDR2 SYGVKD. CDR3 coding DNA: TGTGCCATCAGTGGAAAGGGACAGCTCAACACTGAAGCTTTCTTT. Amino acids: CAISGKGQLNTEAFF.

The chain carries TRBV5-1 and TRBJ2-3; no firm D call. With 3 bases removed from V and 4 bases from J, the gap between germline ends came to 9 bases. The CDR3 runs to 13 residues. Germline loops: CDR1 SGHRS, CDR2 YFSETQ. The CDR3 is CASSSQWSDTQYF. The DNA of the CDR3 is TGCGCCAGCAGCTCTCAGTGGTCAGATACGCAGTATTTT.

This clone appeared once. V is TRBV11-3 and J is TRBJ2-2; a possible D gene is TRBD1 (8 bases). This CDR3 contains 15 residues. Germline loops: CDR1 SGHNT, CDR2 YENEEA. Trimming removed 5 bases at V and 7 bases at J, with 17 bases between. The CDR3 nucleotides are TGTGCCAGCAGCCCAGGACAGGGAGGGAACGGGGAGCTGTTTTTT. Its protein is CASSPGQGGNGELFF.

The rearrangement uses TRBV7-9 and TRBJ2-3; TRBD2 matches at 7 bases. Germline V lookup: CDR1 SEHNR, CDR2 FQNEAQ (reference sequence). V gave up 2 bases and J gave up 2 bases; unmatched junction bases: 13. This CDR3 has 18 amino acids. The CDR3 DNA reads as TGTGCCAGCAGCTTACGGTTGGGGGGAGGGCCCGTCACAGATACGCAGTATTTT. This translates into CASSLRLGGGPVTDTQYF.

The chain couples TRBV5-5 to TRBJ1-1, with D hard to call. Deletions cut 0 bases from V and 1 base from J, with 16 bases between. CDR1 is SGHKS, CDR2 YYEKEE, per germline (reference sequence). The CDR3 is made up of 17 amino acids. In DNA, the CDR3 is TGTGCCAGCAGCTTGGTTTGGCGTACCGGGTCGAACACTGAAGCTTTCTTT. Its protein is CASSLVWRTGSNTEAFF. Supplemented by reference TRBV5-5 and TRBJ1-1, the full variable domain reads DAGVTQSPTHLIKTRGQQVTLRCSPISGHKSVSWYQQVLGQGPQFIFQYYEKEERGRGNFPDRFSARQFPNYSSELNVNALLLGDSALYLCASSLVWRTGSNTEAFFGQGTRLTVV.

The gene calls are TRBV4-2 and TRBJ2-2; TRBD2 aligns across 11 bases. Losses at the gene ends were 2 bases for V and 2 bases for J; bases not matched to a gene: 7. This CDR3 has 18 amino acids. Germline V lookup: CDR1 LGHNA, CDR2 YNFKEQ. In DNA, the CDR3 is TGTGCCAGCAGCCAACCCCATGGGACTAGCGGAAACACCGGGGAGCTGTTTTTT. Its translation: CASSQPHGTSGNTGELFF.

This clone was seen only once. This rearrangement joins TRBV5-1 to TRBJ1-3; the D gene is possibly TRBD1 (6 bases). V was trimmed by 0 bases and J by 0 bases, leaving 10 bases between them. The V gene's germline CDR1 is SGHRS and CDR2 YFSETQ. The CDR3 is 16 amino acids. The CDR3 DNA follows: TGCGCCAGCAGCTTGGCCCCGGACAGCTCTGGAAACACCATATATTTT. Translated, it gives CASSLAPDSSGNTIYF.

The gene calls are TRBV19 and TRBJ1-2; D is uncertain. V lost 6 bases and J 8 bases, leaving 16 bases between the germline ends. Germline assignment: CDR1 LNHDA and CDR2 SQIVND (reference sequence). The CDR3 totals 13 residues. CDR3 loop: CASRLTAGWGYTF. In DNA, the CDR3 is TGTGCCAGTAGACTGACTGCCGGCTGGGGCTACACCTTC.

The V and J genes are TRBV4-2 and TRBJ1-2; D ambiguous. V was cut by 0 bases and J by 5 bases, with 4 bases left in between. The CDR3 runs to 12 residues. The V gene's germline CDR1 is LGHNA and CDR2 YNFKEQ. The CDR3 nucleotides are TGTGCCAGCAGCCAAGATCTGTATGGCTACACCTTC. Translated, it gives CASSQDLYGYTF.

This clone was detected once. The rearrangement links TRBV5-4 to TRBJ2-1; D tentatively reads TRBD1 or TRBD2 (6 bases each). The CDR3 runs 16 residues. Germline assignment: CDR1 SGHNT and CDR2 YYREEE (reference sequence). V was trimmed by 4 bases and J by 1 base, leaving 15 bases between them. The CDR3 sequence is CASSLGGGKSYNEQFF. In DNA, the CDR3 is TGTGCCAGCAGCCTGGGGGGCGGGAAATCCTACAATGAGCAGTTCTTC.

The J gene is TRBJ1-6, the V gene TRBV2; 9 positions agree with TRBD1. Germline V gives CDR1 SNHLY, CDR2 FYNNEI. The junction had 10 bases not matched to a gene; V was cut back by 6 bases and J by 4 bases. This CDR3 has 17 residues. Written as DNA, the CDR3 is TGTGCCAGCAGGCCGGGACAGGGTCTGGTTTATAATTCACCCCTCCACTTT. This translates into CASRPGQGLVYNSPLHF. Using reference TRBV2 and TRBJ1-6 for the parts outside the CDR3, the full variable domain is EPEVTQTPSHQVTQMGQEVILRCVPISNHLYFYWYRQILGQKVEFLVSFYNNEISEKSEIFDDQFSVERPDGSNFTLKIRSTKLEDSAMYFCASRPGQGLVYNSPLHFGNGTRLTVT.

The rearrangement uses TRBV7-9 and TRBJ1-4, with 10 bases fitting TRBD1. This CDR3 is built from 16 residues. V dropped 2 bases and J dropped 7; count of bases not matched to a gene: 7. Germline V gene data show CDR1 as SEHNR and CDR2 as FQNEAQ (reference sequence). The CDR3 bases are TGTGCCAGCAGCTTATTGACAGGGGGCGCGGGTGAAAAACTGTTTTTT. Translating gives CASSLLTGGAGEKLFF.

This chain connects TRBV6-5 to TRBJ2-5, with TRBD1 identical over 7 bases. Trimming cost V 5 bases and J 7 bases; bases outside gene matches: 7. The CDR3 is 13 amino acids. CDR1 is MNHEY, CDR2 SVGAGI, per germline. The CDR3 DNA follows: TGTGCCAGCAGTCTAAGGGGGCCGGGGACCCAGTACTTC. Translation gives CASSLRGPGTQYF.

The V gene is TRBV4-1, the J gene TRBJ2-1, with TRBD2 matching 14 bases. V gave up 4 bases and J gave up 7 bases; unmatched junction bases: 9. CDR1 and CDR2 (germline): MGHRA, YSYEKL. The CDR3 sequence is 17 residues long. CDR3 sequence: CASSLPAGTSGSNEQFF. For the CDR3, the DNA is TGCGCCAGCAGCCTTCCGGCCGGGACTAGCGGGAGTAATGAGCAGTTCTTC.

The chain employs TRBV5-5 and TRBJ1-5, with 8 bases matching TRBD1. This CDR3 contains 14 residues. From germline, CDR1 is SGHKS and CDR2 YYEKEE (reference sequence). The V segment lost 4 bases and the J segment 9 bases; nucleotides outside the gene matches: 9. The CDR3 bases are TGTGCCAGCAGCGACGGACAGGGACGAGGGCCCCAGCATTTT. This codes for CASSDGQGRGPQHF.

The chain has TRBV18 and TRBJ1-2; the match to TRBD1 covers 7 bases. The CDR3 contains 14 residues. Germline assignment: CDR1 KGHSH and CDR2 LQKENI. Unmatched junction bases numbered 6, after V lost 2 bases and J lost 6 bases. CDR3 amino acids: CASSPDRDSHGYTF. The CDR3 DNA is TGTGCCAGCTCACCAGATAGGGACAGCCATGGCTACACCTTC.

The J gene is TRBJ2-1, the V gene TRBV7-3; 8 bases are shared with TRBD1. Germline loops: CDR1 SGHTA, CDR2 FQGTGA. The CDR3 consists of 17 residues. The junction had 11 bases not matched to a gene; V was cut back by 0 bases and J by 7 bases. The CDR3 reads CASSLTSGTGVRNEQFF. In nucleotides, the CDR3 is TGTGCCAGCAGCTTAACTTCCGGGACAGGAGTCAGGAATGAGCAGTTCTTC.

The gene calls are TRBV15 and TRBJ2-5; no firm D call. V was shortened by 0 bases and J by 5 bases, with 7 bases between the two germline ends. From germline, CDR1 is LNHNV and CDR2 YYDKDF (reference sequence). This CDR3 is built from 13 residues. CDR3 in amino acids: CATSRERWETQYF. As DNA, the CDR3 is TGTGCCACCAGCAGAGAGAGGTGGGAGACCCAGTACTTC.

In DNA, the CDR3 is TGTGCCAGCAGTTCCCACCGAGGGCGGGAGCTGTTTTTT. This sequence encodes CASSSHRGRELFF. The chain couples TRBV27 to TRBJ2-2, with D perhaps matching TRBD2 (5 bases). This CDR3 has 13 residues. Trimming pared 4 bases from V and 9 bases from J, leaving 12 bases between. In germline, CDR1 is MNHEY, CDR2 SMNVEV (reference sequence).

The J gene is TRBJ2-1, the V gene TRBV4-1; a weak D match, TRBD1 (5 bases). The V end lost 1 base, the J end lost 1 base, and 11 bases lay between the germline ends. CDR3 length equals 16 residues. Germline assignment: CDR1 MGHRA and CDR2 YSYEKL. CDR3 DNA sequence: TGCGCCAGCAGCCAAGTCGAGACAGCATCCTACAATGAGCAGTTCTTC. Encoded protein: CASSQVETASYNEQFF.

The genes are TRBV6-6 and TRBJ1-5; 7 bases agree with TRBD1. Germline CDR1 reads MNHNY; CDR2 reads SVGAGI (reference sequence). The CDR3 has 15 amino acids. V shed 6 bases, J shed 3 bases, and the junction held 8 bases outside the gene matches. The CDR3 is CASRPGTDINQPQHF. The CDR3, as DNA: TGTGCCAGCAGACCCGGGACAGATATCAATCAGCCCCAGCATTTT.